The 12 T cell receptor beta chains below all came from one sample that was sequenced in a study of cytomegalovirus exposure and HLA in healthy donors. In the PCR, 60 Vbeta and 13 Jbeta primers were used. Assay: immunoSEQ multiplex PCR; the TCRdb copy retains only in-frame clones and omits some. The profile shows about 210,000 clones, 75% to 80% of them singletons. Sequencing used PBMCs. These receptors were collected from a male donor in good health and CMV-seronegative.

The chain is built from TRBV15 and TRBJ1-2, with 9 nucleotides matching TRBD1. V was clipped by 3 bases and J by 3 bases; unmatched bases: 11. The CDR3 covers 17 residues. The germline gives CDR1 LNHNV, CDR2 YYDKDF (reference sequence). CDR3 in amino acids: CATSSDRGADVDYGYTF. DNA for the CDR3: TGTGCCACCAGCAGCGACAGGGGGGCCGACGTTGACTATGGCTACACCTTC.

The chain links TRBV4-3 to TRBJ2-3, with D possibly TRBD2 on 5 matching bases. From germline, CDR1 is LGHNA and CDR2 YSLEER. This CDR3 is 16 amino acids long. With 0 bases removed from V and 1 base from J, the gap between germline ends came to 11 bases. This CDR3 reads CASSQDTLGRTDTQYF. The CDR3 region has the DNA TGCGCCAGCAGCCAAGATACACTAGGGCGCACAGATACGCAGTATTTT.

The V call is TRBV5-1, the J call TRBJ2-7, with TRBD1 identical over 11 bases. Looked up from germline, CDR1 is SGHRS and CDR2 is YFSETQ. The J segment lost 5 bases and the V segment lost 4 bases, leaving 14 bases of the junction unmatched. The CDR3 consists of 17 residues. The CDR3 bases are TGCGCCAGCAGCGAGGGGTCGCCGGGACAGGGGGTCCACGAGCAGTACTTC. Its protein product is CASSEGSPGQGVHEQYF.

The chain recombines TRBV7-9 with TRBJ2-3; 13 bases map to TRBD2. CDR1 and CDR2 (germline): SEHNR, FQNEAQ (reference sequence). The CDR3 length is 15 residues. The trim removed 4 bases at V and 4 bases at J, leaving 2 bases unmatched. The CDR3 reads CASSSTSGRADTQYF. The CDR3, as DNA: TGTGCCAGCAGCTCCACTAGCGGGAGGGCAGATACGCAGTATTTT.

V gene TRBV5-4 combines with J gene TRBJ2-3; 13 positions agree with TRBD2. Trimming removed 4 bases from V and 2 bases from J; junction bases left unmatched: 4. Germline CDR1 SGHNT, CDR2 YYREEE (reference sequence). This CDR3 comprises 16 residues. The CDR3 nucleotides are TGTGCCAGCAGCCGGACTAGCGGGGGCGACACAGATACGCAGTATTTT. It yields the protein CASSRTSGGDTDTQYF.

This rearrangement joins TRBV6-1 to TRBJ2-7; D is possibly TRBD1 (5 bases). V lost 2 bases, J lost 3 bases, and 11 bases lay in between. This CDR3 region has 14 residues. Per germline, CDR1 MNHNS and CDR2 SASEGT. CDR3 nucleotide sequence: TGTGCCAGCAGTGAACAGGGTTGGGACTACGAGCAGTACTTC. Residues: CASSEQGWDYEQYF.

The rearrangement uses TRBV18 and TRBJ2-7, with 7 bases lining up with TRBD1. CDR1 is KGHSH and CDR2 is LQKENI in the germline V gene. The V segment lost 6 bases and the J segment 3 bases; nucleotides outside the gene matches: 8. This CDR3 region has 14 residues. CDR3 amino acids: CASSPGTEIYEQYF. The CDR3 bases are TGTGCCAGCTCTCCTGGGACAGAGATCTACGAGCAGTACTTC.

The V call is TRBV11-3, the J call TRBJ2-5; 13 nucleotides align to TRBD2. Germline trimming cut 5 bases from V and 5 bases from J; bases unmatched to any gene: 11. CDR1 is SGHNT, CDR2 YENEEA, per germline. This CDR3 has 17 residues. CDR3 in amino acids: CASSPRGGTSGKETQYF. The CDR3 bases are TGTGCCAGCAGCCCGCGCGGTGGGACTAGCGGGAAGGAGACCCAGTACTTC.

V is TRBV5-4 and J is TRBJ2-5; TRBD2 agrees at 10 bases. Losses at the gene ends were 0 bases for V and 1 base for J; bases not matched to a gene: 9. The CDR3 contains 18 residues. Germline loops: CDR1 SGHNT, CDR2 YYREEE (reference sequence). CDR3 amino acids: CASSLALAGPNPQETQYF. The CDR3 DNA sequence: TGTGCCAGCAGCTTGGCACTAGCGGGGCCAAACCCCCAAGAGACCCAGTACTTC.

This clone turned up a few times. V is TRBV4-3 and J is TRBJ2-3; TRBD1 matches 8 bases. The CDR3 extends over 16 amino acids. V was clipped by 2 bases and J by 0 bases; unmatched bases: 4. Germline assignment: CDR1 LGHNA and CDR2 YSLEER. The CDR3 sequence: CASSQSGTGSTDTQYF. In DNA, the CDR3 is TGCGCCAGCAGCCAAAGTGGGACAGGTAGCACAGATACGCAGTATTTT.

This clone was seen only once. The rearrangement joins TRBV30 to TRBJ1-5, with 7 bases identical to TRBD1. The CDR3 length is 17 residues. CDR1 and CDR2 (germline): GTSNPN, SVGIG (reference sequence). V lost 0 bases to trimming and J lost 1 base; unmatched junction nucleotides: 9. The CDR3 bases are TGTGCCTGGAGTGTGGACAGGTTCGGACAAAGCAATCAGCCCCAGCATTTT. Translating gives CAWSVDRFGQSNQPQHF. The variable domain in full, completed from reference TRBV30 and TRBJ1-5, reads SQTIHQWPATLVQPVGSPLSLECTVEGTSNPNLYWYRQAAGRGLQLLFYSVGIGQISSEVPQNLSASRPQDRQFILSSKKLLLSDSGFYLCAWSVDRFGQSNQPQHFGDGTRLSIL.

The CDR3 region is CASSGRDRGPYEQYF. As DNA, the CDR3 is TGTGCCAGCAGCGGCCGGGACAGGGGCCCCTACGAGCAGTACTTC. The genes are TRBV7-9 and TRBJ2-7; 10 bases fit TRBD1. Germline CDR1 is SEHNR and CDR2 is FQNEAQ (reference sequence). J lost 2 bases, V lost 5 bases, and 6 bases had no gene match. The CDR3 loop spans 15 amino acids.